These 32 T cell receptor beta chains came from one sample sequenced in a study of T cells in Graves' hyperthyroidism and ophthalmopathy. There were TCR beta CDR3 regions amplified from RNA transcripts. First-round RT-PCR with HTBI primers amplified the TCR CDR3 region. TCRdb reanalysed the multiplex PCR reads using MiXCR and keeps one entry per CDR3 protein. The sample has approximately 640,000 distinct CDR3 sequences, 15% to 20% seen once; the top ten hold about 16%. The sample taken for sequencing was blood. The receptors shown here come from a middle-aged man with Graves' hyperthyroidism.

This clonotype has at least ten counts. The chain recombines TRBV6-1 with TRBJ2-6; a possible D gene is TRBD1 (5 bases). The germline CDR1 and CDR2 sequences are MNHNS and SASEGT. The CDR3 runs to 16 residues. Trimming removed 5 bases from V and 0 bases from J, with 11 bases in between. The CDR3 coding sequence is TGTGCCAGCAGTACCCCCAGGGTCTCTGGGGCCAACGTCCTGACTTTC. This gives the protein CASSTPRVSGANVLTF.

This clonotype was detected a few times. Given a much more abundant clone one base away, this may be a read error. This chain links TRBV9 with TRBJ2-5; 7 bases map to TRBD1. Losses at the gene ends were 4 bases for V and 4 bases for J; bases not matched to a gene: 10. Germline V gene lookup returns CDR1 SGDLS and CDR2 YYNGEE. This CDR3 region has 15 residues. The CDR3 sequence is CASSISTGPGETQYF. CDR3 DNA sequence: TGTGCCAGCAGCATCTCGACAGGGCCGGGAGAGACCCAGTACTTC.

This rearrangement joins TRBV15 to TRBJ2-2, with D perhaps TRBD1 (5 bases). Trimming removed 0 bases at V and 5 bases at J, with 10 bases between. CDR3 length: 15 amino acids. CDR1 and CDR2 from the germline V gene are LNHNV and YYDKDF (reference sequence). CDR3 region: CATSRDIAGTGELFF. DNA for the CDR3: TGTGCCACCAGCAGAGATATAGCAGGGACCGGGGAGCTGTTTTTT.

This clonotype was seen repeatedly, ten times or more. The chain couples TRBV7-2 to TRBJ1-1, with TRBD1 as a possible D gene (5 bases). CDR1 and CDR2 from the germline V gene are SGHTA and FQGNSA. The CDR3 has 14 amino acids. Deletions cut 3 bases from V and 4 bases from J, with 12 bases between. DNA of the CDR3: TGTGCCAGCAGCTTCCAGGGTCAGGGCACTGAAGCTTTCTTT. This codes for CASSFQGQGTEAFF.

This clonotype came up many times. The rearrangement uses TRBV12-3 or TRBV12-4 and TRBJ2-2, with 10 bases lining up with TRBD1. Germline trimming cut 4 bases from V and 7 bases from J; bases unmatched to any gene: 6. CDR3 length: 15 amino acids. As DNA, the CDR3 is TGTGCCAGCAGTTGGAGGACAGGGGGAAACGGGGAGCTGTTTTTT. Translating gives CASSWRTGGNGELFF.

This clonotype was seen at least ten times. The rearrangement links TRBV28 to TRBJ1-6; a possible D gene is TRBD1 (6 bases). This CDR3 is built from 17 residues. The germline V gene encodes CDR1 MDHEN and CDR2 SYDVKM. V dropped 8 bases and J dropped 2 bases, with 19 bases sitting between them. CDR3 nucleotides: TGTGCCAGCGGATCACAAACAGGGTTCACCTATAATTCACCCCTCCACTTT. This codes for CASGSQTGFTYNSPLHF.

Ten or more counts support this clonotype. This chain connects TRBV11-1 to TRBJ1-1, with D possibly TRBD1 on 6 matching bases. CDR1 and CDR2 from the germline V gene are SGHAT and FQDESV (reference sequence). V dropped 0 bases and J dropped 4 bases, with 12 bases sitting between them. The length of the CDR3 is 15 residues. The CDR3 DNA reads TGTGCCAGCAGCTTAGCGACAGGCGGGGGCACTGAAGCTTTCTTT. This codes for CASSLATGGGTEAFF.

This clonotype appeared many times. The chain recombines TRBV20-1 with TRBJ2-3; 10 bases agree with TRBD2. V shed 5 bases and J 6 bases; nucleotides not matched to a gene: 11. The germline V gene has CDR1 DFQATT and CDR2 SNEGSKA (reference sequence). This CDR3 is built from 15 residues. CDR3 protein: CSALTAGGPLDTQYF. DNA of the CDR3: TGCAGTGCTTTGACAGCGGGAGGGCCGTTGGATACGCAGTATTTT.

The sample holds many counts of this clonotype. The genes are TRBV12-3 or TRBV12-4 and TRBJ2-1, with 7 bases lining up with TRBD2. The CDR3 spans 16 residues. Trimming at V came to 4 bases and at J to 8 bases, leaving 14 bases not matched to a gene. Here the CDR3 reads CASSSWVERGRDEQFF. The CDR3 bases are TGTGCCAGCAGTTCATGGGTCGAGCGGGGTAGGGATGAGCAGTTCTTC.

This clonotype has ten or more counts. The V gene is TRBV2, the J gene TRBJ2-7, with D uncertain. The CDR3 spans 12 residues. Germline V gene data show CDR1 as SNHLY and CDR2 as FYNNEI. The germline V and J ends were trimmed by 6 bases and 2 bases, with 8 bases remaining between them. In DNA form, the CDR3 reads TGTGCCAGCAGGGGCGGACCCTACGAGCAGTACTTC. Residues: CASRGGPYEQYF.

CDR3: CSVEKTGYTEAFF. CDR3 coding DNA: TGCAGCGTTGAGAAAACAGGATACACTGAAGCTTTCTTT. V is TRBV29-1 and J is TRBJ1-1, with TRBD1 as a possible D gene (5 bases). The CDR3 length is 13 residues. Germline CDR1 SQVTM, CDR2 ANQGSEA. Trimming removed 3 bases from V and 3 bases from J, with 11 bases in between.

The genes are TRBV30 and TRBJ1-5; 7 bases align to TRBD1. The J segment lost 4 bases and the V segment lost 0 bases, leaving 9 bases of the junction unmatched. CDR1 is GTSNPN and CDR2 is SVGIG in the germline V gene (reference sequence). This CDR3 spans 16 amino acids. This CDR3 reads CAWSVRYRGLNQPQHF. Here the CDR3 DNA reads TGTGCCTGGAGTGTACGCTACAGGGGCCTGAATCAGCCCCAGCATTTT.

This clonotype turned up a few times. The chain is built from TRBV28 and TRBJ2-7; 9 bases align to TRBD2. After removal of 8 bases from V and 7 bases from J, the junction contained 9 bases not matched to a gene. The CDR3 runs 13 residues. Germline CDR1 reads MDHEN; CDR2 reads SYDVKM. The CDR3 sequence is CASVAGATREQYF. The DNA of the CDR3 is TGTGCCAGCGTAGCGGGAGCCACCCGGGAGCAGTACTTC.

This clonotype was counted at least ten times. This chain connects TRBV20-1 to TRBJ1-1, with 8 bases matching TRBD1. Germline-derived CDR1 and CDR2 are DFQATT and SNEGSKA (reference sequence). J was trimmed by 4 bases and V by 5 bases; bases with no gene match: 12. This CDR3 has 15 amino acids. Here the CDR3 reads CSAPLSRGRSTEAFF. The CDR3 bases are TGCAGTGCTCCCCTCTCCAGGGGGCGATCCACTGAAGCTTTCTTT.

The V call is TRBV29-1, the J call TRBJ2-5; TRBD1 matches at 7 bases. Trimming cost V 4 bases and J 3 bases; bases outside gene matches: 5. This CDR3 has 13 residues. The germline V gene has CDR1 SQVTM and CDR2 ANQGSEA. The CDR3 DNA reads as TGCAGCGTTGTGGGACAGAACGAAGAGACCCAGTACTTC. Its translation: CSVVGQNEETQYF.

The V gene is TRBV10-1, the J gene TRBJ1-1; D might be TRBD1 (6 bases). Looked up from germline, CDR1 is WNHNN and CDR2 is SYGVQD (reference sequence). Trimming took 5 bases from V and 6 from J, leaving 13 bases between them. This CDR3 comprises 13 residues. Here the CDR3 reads CASSPTGSAEAFF. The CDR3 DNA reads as TGCGCCAGCAGTCCTACAGGGTCAGCTGAAGCTTTCTTT.

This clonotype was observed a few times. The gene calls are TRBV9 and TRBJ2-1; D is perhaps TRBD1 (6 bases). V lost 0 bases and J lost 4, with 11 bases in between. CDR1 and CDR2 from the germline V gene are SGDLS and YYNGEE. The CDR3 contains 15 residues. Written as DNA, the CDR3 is TGTGCCAGCAGCGTAGATCTCACAGGGTACAATGAGCAGTTCTTC. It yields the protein CASSVDLTGYNEQFF.

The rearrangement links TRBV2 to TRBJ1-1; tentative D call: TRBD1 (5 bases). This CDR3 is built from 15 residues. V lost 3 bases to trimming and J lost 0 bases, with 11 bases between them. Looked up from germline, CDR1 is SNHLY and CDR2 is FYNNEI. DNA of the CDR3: TGTGCCAGCAGTGATTCATGGGGGATGAACACTGAAGCTTTCTTT. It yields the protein CASSDSWGMNTEAFF.

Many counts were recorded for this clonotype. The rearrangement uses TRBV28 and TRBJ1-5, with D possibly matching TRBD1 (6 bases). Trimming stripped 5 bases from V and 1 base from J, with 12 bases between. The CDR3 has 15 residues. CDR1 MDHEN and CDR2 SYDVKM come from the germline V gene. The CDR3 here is CASSVQGSSNQPQHF. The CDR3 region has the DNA TGTGCCAGCAGTGTACAGGGTTCCAGCAATCAGCCCCAGCATTTT.

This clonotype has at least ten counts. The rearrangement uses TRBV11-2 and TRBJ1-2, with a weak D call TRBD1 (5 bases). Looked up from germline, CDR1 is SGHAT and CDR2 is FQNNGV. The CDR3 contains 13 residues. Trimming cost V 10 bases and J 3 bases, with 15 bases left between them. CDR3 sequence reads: CAISRREDYGYTF. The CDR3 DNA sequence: TGTGCCATCTCACGCAGGGAAGACTATGGCTACACCTTC. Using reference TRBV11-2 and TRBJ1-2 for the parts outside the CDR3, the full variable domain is EAGVAQSPRYKIIEKRQSVAFWCNPISGHATLYWYQQILGQGPKLLIQFQNNGVVDDSQLPKDRFSAERLKGVDSTLKIQPAKLEDSAVYLCAISRREDYGYTFGSGTRLTVV.

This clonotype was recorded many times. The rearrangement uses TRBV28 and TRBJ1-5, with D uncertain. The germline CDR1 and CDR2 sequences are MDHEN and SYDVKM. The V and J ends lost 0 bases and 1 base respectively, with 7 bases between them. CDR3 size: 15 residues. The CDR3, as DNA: TGTGCCAGCAGTTTATGGTCGGACAGCAATCAGCCCCAGCATTTT. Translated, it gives CASSLWSDSNQPQHF.

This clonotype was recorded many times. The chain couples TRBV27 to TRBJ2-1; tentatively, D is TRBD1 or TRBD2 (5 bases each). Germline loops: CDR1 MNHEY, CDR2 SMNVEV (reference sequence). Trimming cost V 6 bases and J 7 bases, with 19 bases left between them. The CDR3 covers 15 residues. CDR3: CASRIRTGPLNEQFF. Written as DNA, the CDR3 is TGTGCCAGCAGGATAAGGACGGGGCCGTTGAATGAGCAGTTCTTC.

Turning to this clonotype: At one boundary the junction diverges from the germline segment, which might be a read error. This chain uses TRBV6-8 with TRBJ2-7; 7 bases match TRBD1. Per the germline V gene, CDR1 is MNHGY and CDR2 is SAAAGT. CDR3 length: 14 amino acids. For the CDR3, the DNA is TGTGTCAGCACCAGACAGGGCACCTTCTACGAGCAGTACTTC. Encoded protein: CVSTRQGTFYEQYF.

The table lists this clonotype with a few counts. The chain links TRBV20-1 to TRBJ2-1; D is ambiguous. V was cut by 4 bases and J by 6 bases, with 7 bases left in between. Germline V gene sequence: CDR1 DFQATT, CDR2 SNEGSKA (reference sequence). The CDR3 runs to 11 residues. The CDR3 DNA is TGCAGTGCTAACCCAACCAATGAGCAGTTCTTC. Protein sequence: CSANPTNEQFF.

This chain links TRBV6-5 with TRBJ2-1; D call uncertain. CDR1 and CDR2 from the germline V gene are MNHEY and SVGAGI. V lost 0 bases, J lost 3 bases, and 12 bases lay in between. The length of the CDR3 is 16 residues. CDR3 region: CASSYSTRVHYNEQFF. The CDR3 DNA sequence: TGTGCCAGCAGTTACTCGACCCGGGTACACTACAATGAGCAGTTCTTC.

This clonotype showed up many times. The DNA of the CDR3 is TGTGCCTGGGGTAGCGGGAGAACTTACAATGAGCAGTTCTTC. It is translated as CAWGSGRTYNEQFF. The chain has TRBV30 and TRBJ2-1, with 9 bases aligning to TRBD2. Germline CDR1 GTSNPN, CDR2 SVGIG (reference sequence). This CDR3 region has 14 residues. V gave up 5 bases and J gave up 4 bases; unmatched junction bases: 6. Full variable domain (outside the CDR3, taken from reference TRBV30 and TRBJ2-1): SQTIHQWPATLVQPVGSPLSLECTVEGTSNPNLYWYRQAAGRGLQLLFYSVGIGQISSEVPQNLSASRPQDRQFILSSKKLLLSDSGFYLCAWGSGRTYNEQFFGPGTRLTVL.

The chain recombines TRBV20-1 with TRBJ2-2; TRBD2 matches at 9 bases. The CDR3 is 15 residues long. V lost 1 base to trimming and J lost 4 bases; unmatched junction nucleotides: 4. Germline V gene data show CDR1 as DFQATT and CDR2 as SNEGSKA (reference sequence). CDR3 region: CSARGNSGGTGELFF. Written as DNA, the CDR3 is TGCAGTGCTAGAGGCAATAGCGGGGGCACCGGGGAGCTGTTTTTT.

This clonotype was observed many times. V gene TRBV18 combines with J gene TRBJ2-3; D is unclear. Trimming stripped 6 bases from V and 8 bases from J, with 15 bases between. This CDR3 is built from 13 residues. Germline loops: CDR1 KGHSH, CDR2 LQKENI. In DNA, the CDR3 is TGTGCCAGCTCTCCAGTAAGCGCGTCTACGCAGTATTTT. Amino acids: CASSPVSASTQYF.

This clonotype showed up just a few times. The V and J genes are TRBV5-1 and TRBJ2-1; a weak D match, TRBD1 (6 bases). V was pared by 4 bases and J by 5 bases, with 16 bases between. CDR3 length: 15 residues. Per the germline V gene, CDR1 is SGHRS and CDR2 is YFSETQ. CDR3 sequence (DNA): TGCGCCAGCAGCACAGGGAGCCCCCTTAACAATGAGCAGTTCTTC. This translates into CASSTGSPLNNEQFF.

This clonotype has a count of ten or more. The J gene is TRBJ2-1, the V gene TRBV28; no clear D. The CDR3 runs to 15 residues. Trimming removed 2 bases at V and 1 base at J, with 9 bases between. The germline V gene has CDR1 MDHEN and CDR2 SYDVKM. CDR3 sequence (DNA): TGTGCCAGCAGTTTAGTGGACGGTTCCTACAATGAGCAGTTCTTC. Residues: CASSLVDGSYNEQFF.

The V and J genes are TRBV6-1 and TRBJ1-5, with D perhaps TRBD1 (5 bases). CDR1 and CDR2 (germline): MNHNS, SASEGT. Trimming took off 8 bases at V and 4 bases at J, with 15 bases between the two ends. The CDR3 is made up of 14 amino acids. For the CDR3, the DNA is TGTGCCAGCGGGAGGGACCGCAAAAATCAGCCCCAGCATTTT. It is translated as CASGRDRKNQPQHF.

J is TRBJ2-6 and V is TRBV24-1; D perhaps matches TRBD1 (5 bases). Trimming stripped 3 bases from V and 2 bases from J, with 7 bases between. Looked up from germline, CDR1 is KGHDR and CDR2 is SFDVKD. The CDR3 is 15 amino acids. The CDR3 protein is CATSDTTAGANVLTF. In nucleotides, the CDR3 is TGTGCCACCAGTGATACGACAGCTGGGGCCAACGTCCTGACTTTC.